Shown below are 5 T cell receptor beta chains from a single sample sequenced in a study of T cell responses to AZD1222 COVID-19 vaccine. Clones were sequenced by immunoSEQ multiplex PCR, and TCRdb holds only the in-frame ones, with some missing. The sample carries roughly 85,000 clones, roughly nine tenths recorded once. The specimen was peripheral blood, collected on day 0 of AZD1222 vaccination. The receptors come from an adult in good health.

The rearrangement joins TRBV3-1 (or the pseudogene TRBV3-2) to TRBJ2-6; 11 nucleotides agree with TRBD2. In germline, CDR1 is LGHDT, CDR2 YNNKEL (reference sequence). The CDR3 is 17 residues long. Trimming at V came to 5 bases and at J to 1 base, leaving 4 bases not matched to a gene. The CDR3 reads CASSVLAGGSGANVLTF. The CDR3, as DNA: TGTGCCAGCAGCGTCCTAGCGGGAGGATCTGGGGCCAACGTCCTGACTTTC.

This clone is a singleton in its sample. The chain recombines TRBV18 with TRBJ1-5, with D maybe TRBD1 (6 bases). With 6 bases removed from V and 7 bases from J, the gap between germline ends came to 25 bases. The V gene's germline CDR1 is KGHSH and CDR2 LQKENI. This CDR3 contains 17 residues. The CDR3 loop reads CASSPEGGFGGGQPQHF. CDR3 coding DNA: TGTGCCAGCTCCCCAGAGGGGGGTTTTGGGGGAGGCCAGCCCCAGCATTTT.

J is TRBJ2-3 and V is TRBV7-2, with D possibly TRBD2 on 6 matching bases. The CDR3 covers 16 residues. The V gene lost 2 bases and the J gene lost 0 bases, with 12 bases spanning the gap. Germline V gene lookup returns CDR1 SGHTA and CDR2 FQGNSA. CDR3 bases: TGTGCCAGCAGCTTATGGGGCGGGGTAAGCACAGATACGCAGTATTTT. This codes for CASSLWGGVSTDTQYF.

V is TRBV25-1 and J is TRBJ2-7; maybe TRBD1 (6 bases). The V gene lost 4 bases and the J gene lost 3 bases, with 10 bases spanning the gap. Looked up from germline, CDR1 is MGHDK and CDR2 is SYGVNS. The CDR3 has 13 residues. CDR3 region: CASSGGGRYEQYF. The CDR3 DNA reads TGTGCCAGCAGTGGAGGGGGACGCTACGAGCAGTACTTC.

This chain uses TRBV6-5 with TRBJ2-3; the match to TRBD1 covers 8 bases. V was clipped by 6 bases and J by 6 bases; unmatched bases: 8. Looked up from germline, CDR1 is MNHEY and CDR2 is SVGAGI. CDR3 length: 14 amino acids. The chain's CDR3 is CASRRDRGWDTQYF. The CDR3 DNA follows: TGTGCCAGCAGACGTGACAGGGGTTGGGATACGCAGTATTTT.